These 21 T cell receptor beta chains came from one sample sequenced in a study of blood T cell repertoires in COVID-19. Sequenced by immunoSEQ multiplex PCR; TCRdb stores in-frame clones only, minus some. The data contain about 140,000 clones, about 86% of them singletons. The material sequenced was peripheral blood. These TCRs come from a woman in her fifties or sixties with acute or convalescent COVID-19.

The chain links TRBV19 to TRBJ1-1; D is uncertain. Germline-derived CDR1 and CDR2 are LNHDA and SQIVND (reference sequence). The length of the CDR3 is 13 residues. Trimming shortened V by 7 bases and J by 1 base, and 10 bases separated the two germline ends. The CDR3: CASNTIKNTEAFF. Here the CDR3 DNA reads TGTGCCAGTAACACAATCAAGAACACTGAAGCTTTCTTT.

The chain is built from TRBV5-1 and TRBJ2-1; 9 bases are a match to TRBD1. J was trimmed by 9 bases and V by 4 bases; bases with no gene match: 20. This CDR3 is 18 amino acids long. CDR1 is SGHRS and CDR2 is YFSETQ in the germline V gene. This CDR3 reads CASSEQPGQGNGYGEQFF. Written as DNA, the CDR3 is TGCGCCAGCAGCGAACAACCGGGACAGGGCAACGGTTACGGTGAGCAGTTCTTC.

The rearrangement joins TRBV3-1 (or the pseudogene TRBV3-2) to TRBJ1-1; 8 bases agree with TRBD1. Germline assignment: CDR1 LGHDT and CDR2 YNNKEL (reference sequence). This CDR3 region has 16 residues. J gave up 0 bases and V 5 bases, and 8 bases lay outside the gene matches. The CDR3 bases are TGTGCCAGCAGCTCCTGGGGACAGGACATGAACACTGAAGCTTTCTTT. This sequence encodes CASSSWGQDMNTEAFF.

Concerning this clone: The sample has other DNA sequences that encode this CDR3 too. This chain connects TRBV20-1 to TRBJ2-7, with D tentatively TRBD1 (6 bases). The CDR3 is made up of 11 amino acids. V lost 2 bases, J lost 4 bases, and 6 bases lay in between. Germline CDR1 and CDR2: DFQATT and SNEGSKA (reference sequence). The CDR3 sequence: CSARRGYEQYF. The CDR3 DNA reads as TGCAGTGCTAGAAGGGGGTACGAGCAGTACTTC.

V gene TRBV5-4 combines with J gene TRBJ2-5, with D possibly matching TRBD2 (6 bases). Trimming took off 4 bases at V and 5 bases at J, with 24 bases between the two ends. Germline CDR1 SGHNT, CDR2 YYREEE (reference sequence). The CDR3 has 17 amino acids. The CDR3 DNA sequence: TGTGCCAGCAGCCTGAGGGAAGCCTTGGGAGGAGGGGAGACCCAGTACTTC. It specifies CASSLREALGGGETQYF.

The chain joins TRBV27 to TRBJ1-2, with TRBD1 as a possible D gene (6 bases). Trimming pared 2 bases from V and 2 bases from J, leaving 6 bases between. In germline, CDR1 is MNHEY, CDR2 SMNVEV (reference sequence). This CDR3 region has 13 residues. CDR3 amino acids: CASSLGGNYGYTF. As DNA, the CDR3 is TGTGCCAGCAGTTTAGGGGGCAACTATGGCTACACCTTC.

This clone has a single count. This rearrangement joins TRBV3-1 (or the pseudogene TRBV3-2) to TRBJ1-5; 9 nucleotides align to TRBD1. CDR1 LGHDT and CDR2 YNNKEL come from the germline V gene (reference sequence). V dropped 5 bases and J dropped 5; count of bases not matched to a gene: 7. The CDR3 loop spans 15 amino acids. CDR3 in DNA: TGTGCCAGCAGCGGTGGACAGGGGTCGCATCAGCCCCAGCATTTT. Amino acids: CASSGGQGSHQPQHF.

The chain employs TRBV11-2 and TRBJ1-1, with 8 bases identical to TRBD1. CDR1 is SGHAT, CDR2 FQNNGV, per germline. The length of the CDR3 is 14 residues. V lost 1 base, J lost 9 bases, and 7 bases stayed unmatched. The CDR3, as DNA: TGTGCCAGCAGCTTAGCTTATCAGGGGGCGAAAGCTTTCTTT. It codes for CASSLAYQGAKAFF.

This clone has just one count. The chain employs TRBV7-8 and TRBJ1-5; unclear D gene. This CDR3 has 13 residues. V was clipped by 1 base and J by 4 bases, with 5 bases between them. CDR1 is SGHVS, CDR2 FQNEAQ, per germline. The CDR3 protein is CASSLDLNQPQHF. The CDR3 coding sequence is TGTGCCAGCAGCTTAGATCTGAATCAGCCCCAGCATTTT.

The V call is TRBV28, the J call TRBJ1-1; 7 nucleotides match TRBD1. Germline values: CDR1 MDHEN, CDR2 SYDVKM. V shed 5 bases and J 1 base; nucleotides not matched to a gene: 10. The CDR3 runs 16 residues. For the CDR3, the DNA is TGTGCCAGCAGTCCTCGGACAGGATCGGCGAACACTGAAGCTTTCTTT. It codes for CASSPRTGSANTEAFF. Together with reference TRBV28 and TRBJ1-1, the CDR3 gives the full variable domain: DVKVTQSSRYLVKRTGEKVFLECVQDMDHENMFWYRQDPGLGLRLIYFSYDVKMKEKGDIPEGYSVSREKKERFSLILESASTNQTSMYLCASSPRTGSANTEAFFGQGTRLTVV.

In regard to this clone: Other DNA sequences from this sample encode an identical CDR3 as well. This chain connects TRBV3-1 (or the pseudogene TRBV3-2) to TRBJ1-5; no firm D call. Deletions cut 4 bases from V and 4 bases from J, with 8 bases between. The CDR3 sequence is 13 residues long. Germline CDR1 is LGHDT and CDR2 is YNNKEL (reference sequence). The CDR3 spells CASSPGRNQPQHF. The DNA of the CDR3 is TGTGCCAGCAGCCCGGGAAGAAATCAGCCCCAGCATTTT.

The CDR3 DNA is TGTGCCAGCAGTCCAAACCGACTAGCGGGAGGTAATGAGCAGTTCTTC. This sequence encodes CASSPNRLAGGNEQFF. This chain uses TRBV2 with TRBJ2-1, with 13 bases identical to TRBD2. The V gene's germline CDR1 is SNHLY and CDR2 FYNNEI. V shed 5 bases, J shed 7 bases, and the junction held 8 bases outside the gene matches. This CDR3 region has 16 residues.

This chain links TRBV11-2 with TRBJ1-1; 7 bases are a match to TRBD1. CDR3 size: 15 residues. CDR1 SGHAT and CDR2 FQNNGV come from the germline V gene. V lost 5 bases, J lost 1 base, and 7 bases stayed unmatched. CDR3 DNA sequence: TGTGCCAGCAGCCCAACGACAGGGACGAACACTGAAGCTTTCTTT. This translates into CASSPTTGTNTEAFF.

The rearrangement joins TRBV27 to TRBJ2-1; the D gene is possibly TRBD2 (5 bases). Per germline, CDR1 MNHEY and CDR2 SMNVEV (reference sequence). Trimming removed 3 bases from V and 2 bases from J, with 11 bases in between. This CDR3 has 15 amino acids. CDR3: CASSLSGFAYNEQFF. CDR3 sequence (DNA): TGTGCCAGCAGTTTGTCGGGGTTTGCCTACAATGAGCAGTTCTTC.

V is TRBV11-2 and J is TRBJ1-1, with 7 bases identical to TRBD1. The CDR3 runs 14 residues. Germline V gene lookup returns CDR1 SGHAT and CDR2 FQNNGV. V was pared by 6 bases and J by 5 bases, with 9 bases of the junction left unmatched. As DNA, the CDR3 is TGTGCCAGCAGGGAATTACAGGGGAGGACTGAAGCTTTCTTT. The encoded protein is CASRELQGRTEAFF. The full variable domain, in which reference TRBV11-2 and TRBJ1-1 provide the parts outside the CDR3, is EAGVAQSPRYKIIEKRQSVAFWCNPISGHATLYWYQQILGQGPKLLIQFQNNGVVDDSQLPKDRFSAERLKGVDSTLKIQPAKLEDSAVYLCASRELQGRTEAFFGQGTRLTVV.

This clone was recorded once. CDR3: CASSFGGEANEKLFF. In nucleotides, the CDR3 is TGTGCCAGCAGTTTTGGCGGGGAGGCTAATGAAAAACTGTTTTTT. This rearrangement joins TRBV28 to TRBJ1-4; D is unresolved. This CDR3 is built from 15 residues. CDR1 is MDHEN, CDR2 SYDVKM, per germline. Trimming cost V 3 bases and J 3 bases, with 11 bases left between them.

The chain uses TRBV28 and TRBJ2-2, with D perhaps TRBD2 (5 bases). Germline V CDR1 and CDR2: MDHEN, SYDVKM. V lost 2 bases and J lost 4, with 8 bases in between. The CDR3 runs to 14 residues. The CDR3 reads CASSLKRTTGELFF. CDR3 bases: TGTGCCAGCAGTTTAAAGCGGACCACCGGGGAGCTGTTTTTT.

The chain joins TRBV3-1 (or the pseudogene TRBV3-2) to TRBJ1-1; a weak D match, TRBD1 (6 bases). Germline V CDR1 and CDR2: LGHDT, YNNKEL (reference sequence). The V end lost 3 bases, the J end lost 0 bases, and 8 bases lay between the germline ends. The CDR3 is made up of 14 amino acids. The chain's CDR3 is CASSHRDMNTEAFF. The CDR3 DNA reads TGTGCCAGCAGCCACAGGGACATGAACACTGAAGCTTTCTTT.

The rearrangement joins TRBV7-2 to TRBJ2-3; D remains ambiguous. The V gene lost 0 bases and the J gene lost 0 bases, with 7 bases spanning the gap. Germline CDR1 is SGHTA and CDR2 is FQGNSA. There are 15 residues in the CDR3. CDR3 sequence reads: CASSLAQVSTDTQYF. In DNA form, the CDR3 reads TGTGCCAGCAGCTTAGCACAAGTTAGCACAGATACGCAGTATTTT.

The rearrangement joins TRBV6-4 to TRBJ1-2; 11 bases line up with TRBD1. There are 16 residues in the CDR3. Germline CDR1 is MRHNA and CDR2 is SNTAGT. V lost 5 bases, J lost 6 bases, and 11 bases stayed unmatched. This chain's CDR3 is CASSSNSGTGGDGYTF. DNA for the CDR3: TGTGCCAGCAGTTCAAACTCCGGGACAGGGGGTGATGGCTACACCTTC.

The chain has TRBV4-1 and TRBJ2-1; 10 nucleotides align to TRBD2. The ends lost 4 bases at V and 5 bases at J; junction bases unmatched: 5. The CDR3 length is 15 residues. Germline V gene lookup returns CDR1 MGHRA and CDR2 YSYEKL. The CDR3 reads CASSPGLADDNEQFF. DNA for the CDR3: TGCGCCAGCAGCCCTGGACTAGCGGACGACAATGAGCAGTTCTTC.